This TCR beta chain came from a study of T cells after yellow fever vaccination. Study context: With SMART-Seq v4 Ultra Low Input, the fractions containing low cell numbers were prepared.

General study points: Primary-vaccination clones mostly resurfaced post-booster (about 95% CD4, just under 90% CD8). The appearance of a small share of clonotypes in both CD4 and CD8 compartments was observed.

This clonotype was seen more than once but under ten times. What it binds is not known. The CDR3 extends over 15 amino acids. Looked up from germline, CDR1 is WNHNN and CDR2 is SYGVQD (reference sequence). V was shortened by 2 bases and J by 5 bases, with 15 bases between the two germline ends. UMIs were added to TCR cDNA along with a universal primer site when it was made by 5'RACE template switching. Using its own MiXCR run on the 5' RACE reads, TCRdb lists one record per CDR3 protein. The repertoire holds some 320,000 distinct CDR3 sequences, with 8.7% as singletons. V gene TRBV10-1 combines with J gene TRBJ2-5, with a possible D match to TRBD1 (6 bases). This sample comprised PBMCs, obtained on the day of the first yellow fever vaccination. This receptor was identified in a man younger than 35 who received the YFV17D yellow fever vaccine. As DNA, the CDR3 is TGCGCCAGCAGTGAGACCTATGCCCAGGGGGAGACCCAGTACTTC. Encoded protein: CASSETYAQGETQYF.